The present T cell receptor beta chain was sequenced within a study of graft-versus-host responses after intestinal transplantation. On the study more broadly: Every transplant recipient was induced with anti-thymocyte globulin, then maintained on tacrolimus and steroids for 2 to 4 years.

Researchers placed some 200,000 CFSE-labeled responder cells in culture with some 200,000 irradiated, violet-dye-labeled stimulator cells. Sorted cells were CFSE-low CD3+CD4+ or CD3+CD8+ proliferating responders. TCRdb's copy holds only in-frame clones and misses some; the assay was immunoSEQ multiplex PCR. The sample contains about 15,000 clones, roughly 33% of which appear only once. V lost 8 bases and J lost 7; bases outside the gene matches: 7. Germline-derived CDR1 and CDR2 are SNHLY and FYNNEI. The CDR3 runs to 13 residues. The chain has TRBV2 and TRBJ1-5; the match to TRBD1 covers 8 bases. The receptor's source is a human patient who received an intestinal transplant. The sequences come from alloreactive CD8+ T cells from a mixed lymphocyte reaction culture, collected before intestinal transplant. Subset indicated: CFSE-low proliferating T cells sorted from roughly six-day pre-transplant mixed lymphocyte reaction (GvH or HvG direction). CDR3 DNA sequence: TGTGCCAGCGCCGGGACAGGAGGGCAGCCCCAGCATTTT. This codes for CASAGTGGQPQHF. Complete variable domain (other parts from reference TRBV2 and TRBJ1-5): EPEVTQTPSHQVTQMGQEVILRCVPISNHLYFYWYRQILGQKVEFLVSFYNNEISEKSEIFDDQFSVERPDGSNFTLKIRSTKLEDSAMYFCASAGTGGQPQHFGDGTRLSIL.